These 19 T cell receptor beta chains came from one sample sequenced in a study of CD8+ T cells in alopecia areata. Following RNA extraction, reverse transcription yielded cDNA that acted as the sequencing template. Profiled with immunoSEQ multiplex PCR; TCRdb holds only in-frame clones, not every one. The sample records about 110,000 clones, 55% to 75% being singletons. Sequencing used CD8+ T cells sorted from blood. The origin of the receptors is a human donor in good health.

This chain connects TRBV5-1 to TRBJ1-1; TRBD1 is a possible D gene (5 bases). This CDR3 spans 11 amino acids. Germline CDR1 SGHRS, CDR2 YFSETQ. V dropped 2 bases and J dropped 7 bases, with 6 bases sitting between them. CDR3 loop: CASSLGVEAFF. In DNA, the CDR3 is TGCGCCAGCAGCTTAGGGGTTGAAGCTTTCTTT.

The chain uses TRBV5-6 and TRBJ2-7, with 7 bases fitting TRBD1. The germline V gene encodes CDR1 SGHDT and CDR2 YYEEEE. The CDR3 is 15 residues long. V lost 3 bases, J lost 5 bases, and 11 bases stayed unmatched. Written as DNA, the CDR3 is TGTGCCAGCAGCTCGGAACGCCTCACAGGGGACGAGCAGTACTTC. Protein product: CASSSERLTGDEQYF. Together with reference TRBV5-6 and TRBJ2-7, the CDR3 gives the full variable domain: DAGVTQSPTHLIKTRGQQVTLRCSPKSGHDTVSWYQQALGQGPQFIFQYYEEEERQRGNFPDRFSGHQFPNYSSELNVNALLLGDSALYLCASSSERLTGDEQYFGPGTRLTVT.

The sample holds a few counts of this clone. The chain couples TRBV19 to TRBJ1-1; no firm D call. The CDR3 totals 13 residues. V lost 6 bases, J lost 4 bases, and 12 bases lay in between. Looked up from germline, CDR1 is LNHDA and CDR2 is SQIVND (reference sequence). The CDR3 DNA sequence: TGTGCCAGTAGCATCGGACTAGGCACTGAAGCTTTCTTT. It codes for CASSIGLGTEAFF.

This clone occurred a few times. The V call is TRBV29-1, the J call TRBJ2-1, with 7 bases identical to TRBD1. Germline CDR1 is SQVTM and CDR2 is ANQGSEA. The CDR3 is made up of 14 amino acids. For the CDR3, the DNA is TGCAGAGTCACGGTGACAGGGTCTCAGGATGAGCAGTTCTTC. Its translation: CRVTVTGSQDEQFF.

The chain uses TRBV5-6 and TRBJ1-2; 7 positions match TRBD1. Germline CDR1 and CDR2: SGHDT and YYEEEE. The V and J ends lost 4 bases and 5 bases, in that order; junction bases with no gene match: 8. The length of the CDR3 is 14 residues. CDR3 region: CASSPGQAPYGYTF. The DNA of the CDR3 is TGTGCCAGCAGCCCCGGACAGGCCCCATATGGCTACACCTTC. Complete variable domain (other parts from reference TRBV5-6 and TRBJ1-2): DAGVTQSPTHLIKTRGQQVTLRCSPKSGHDTVSWYQQALGQGPQFIFQYYEEEERQRGNFPDRFSGHQFPNYSSELNVNALLLGDSALYLCASSPGQAPYGYTFGSGTRLTVV.

CDR3: CASSLVGGLETQYF. The CDR3 DNA sequence: TGTGCCAGCAGCTTAGTCGGCGGGCTTGAGACCCAGTACTTC. This rearrangement joins TRBV7-9 to TRBJ2-5, with D maybe TRBD2 (5 bases). The germline CDR1 and CDR2 sequences are SEHNR and FQNEAQ (reference sequence). Between the trimmed V and J ends, which lost 1 base and 5 bases, there was a span of 11 bases. This CDR3 comprises 14 residues.

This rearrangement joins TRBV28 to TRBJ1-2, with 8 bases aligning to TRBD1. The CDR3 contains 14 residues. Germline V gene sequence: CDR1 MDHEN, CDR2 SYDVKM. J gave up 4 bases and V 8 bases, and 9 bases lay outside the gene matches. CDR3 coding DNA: TGTGCCAGCGGATTCGGACAGGGCTTCTATGGCTACACCTTC. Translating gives CASGFGQGFYGYTF.

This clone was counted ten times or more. DNA of the CDR3: TGTGCCAGCAGCCCGAAGGGGGGGTCCTACAATGAGCAGTTCTTC. This sequence encodes CASSPKGGSYNEQFF. This chain uses TRBV7-9 with TRBJ2-1; D perhaps matches TRBD2 (7 bases). The CDR3 totals 15 residues. V was clipped by 5 bases and J by 1 base, with 12 bases between them. Germline assignment: CDR1 SEHNR and CDR2 FQNEAQ (reference sequence).

The CDR3 reads CSAREQQQFF. CDR3 in DNA: TGCAGTGCTAGGGAACAGCAACAGTTCTTC. The genes are TRBV20-1 and TRBJ2-1; D gene ambiguous. CDR3 length equals 10 residues. Trimming removed 3 bases from V and 13 bases from J, with 10 bases in between. From germline, CDR1 is DFQATT and CDR2 SNEGSKA (reference sequence).

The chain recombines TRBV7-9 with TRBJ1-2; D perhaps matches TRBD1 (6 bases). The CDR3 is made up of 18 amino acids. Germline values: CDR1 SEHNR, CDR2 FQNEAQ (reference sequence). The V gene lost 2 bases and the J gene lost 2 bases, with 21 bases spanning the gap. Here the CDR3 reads CASSLRKVAGAGNYGYTF. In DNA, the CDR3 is TGTGCCAGCAGCTTAAGAAAAGTGGCAGGGGCTGGAAACTATGGCTACACCTTC.

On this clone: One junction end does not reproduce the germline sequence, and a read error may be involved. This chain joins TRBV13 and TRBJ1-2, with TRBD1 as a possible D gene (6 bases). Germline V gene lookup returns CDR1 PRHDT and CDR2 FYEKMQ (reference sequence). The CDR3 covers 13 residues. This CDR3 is CASSSGANYGYTF. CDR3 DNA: TGCGCCAGCAGCTCAGGGGCTAACTATGGCTACACCTTC.

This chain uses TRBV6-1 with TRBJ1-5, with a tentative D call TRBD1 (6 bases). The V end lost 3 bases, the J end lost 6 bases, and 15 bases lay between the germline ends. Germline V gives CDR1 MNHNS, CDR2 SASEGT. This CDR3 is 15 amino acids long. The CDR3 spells CASSDGLGASQPQHF. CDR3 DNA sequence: TGTGCCAGCAGTGACGGCCTGGGGGCCAGTCAGCCCCAGCATTTT.

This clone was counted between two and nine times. CDR3 DNA sequence: TGTGCCAGCAGTAGAGCGGGGGGCAAGGAGACCCAGTACTTC. This encodes CASSRAGGKETQYF. The rearrangement joins TRBV7-9 to TRBJ2-5, with 9 bases lining up with TRBD2. The germline CDR1 and CDR2 sequences are SEHNR and FQNEAQ (reference sequence). The CDR3 has 14 residues. The J segment lost 5 bases and the V segment lost 6 bases, leaving 7 bases of the junction unmatched.

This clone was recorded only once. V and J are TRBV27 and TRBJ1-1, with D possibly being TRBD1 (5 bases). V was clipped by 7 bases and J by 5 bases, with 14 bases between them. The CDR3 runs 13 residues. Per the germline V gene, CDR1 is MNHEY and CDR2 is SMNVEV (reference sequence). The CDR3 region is CASKFTGGTEAFF. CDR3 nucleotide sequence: TGTGCCAGCAAATTTACAGGCGGGACTGAAGCTTTCTTT.

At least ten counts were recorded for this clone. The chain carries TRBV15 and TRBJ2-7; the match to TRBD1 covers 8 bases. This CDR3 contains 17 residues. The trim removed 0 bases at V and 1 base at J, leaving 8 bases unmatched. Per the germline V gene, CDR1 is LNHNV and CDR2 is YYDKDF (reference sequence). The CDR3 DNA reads TGTGCCACCAGCAGAGATCCTCCGACAGGGGCGTCCTACGAGCAGTACTTC. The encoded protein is CATSRDPPTGASYEQYF.

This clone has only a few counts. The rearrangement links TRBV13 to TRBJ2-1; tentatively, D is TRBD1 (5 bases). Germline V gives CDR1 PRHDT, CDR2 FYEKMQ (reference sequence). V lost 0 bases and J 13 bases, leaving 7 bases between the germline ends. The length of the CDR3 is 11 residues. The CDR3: CASSLGGVQFF. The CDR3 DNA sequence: TGTGCCAGCAGCTTAGGAGGGGTTCAGTTCTTC.

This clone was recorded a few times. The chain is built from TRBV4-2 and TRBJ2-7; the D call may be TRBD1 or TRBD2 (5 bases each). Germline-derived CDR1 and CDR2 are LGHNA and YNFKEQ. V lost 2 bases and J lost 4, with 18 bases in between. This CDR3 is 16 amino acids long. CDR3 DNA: TGTGCCAGCAGCCAACCCACCGGGGCAAACGAGTACGAGCAGTACTTC. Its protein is CASSQPTGANEYEQYF.

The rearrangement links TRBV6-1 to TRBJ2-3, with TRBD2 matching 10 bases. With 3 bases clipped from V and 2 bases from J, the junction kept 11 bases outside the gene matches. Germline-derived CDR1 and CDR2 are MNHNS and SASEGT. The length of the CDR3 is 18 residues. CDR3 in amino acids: CASSDLLLAGPYTDTQYF. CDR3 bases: TGTGCCAGCAGTGACCTATTACTAGCGGGGCCATACACAGATACGCAGTATTTT.

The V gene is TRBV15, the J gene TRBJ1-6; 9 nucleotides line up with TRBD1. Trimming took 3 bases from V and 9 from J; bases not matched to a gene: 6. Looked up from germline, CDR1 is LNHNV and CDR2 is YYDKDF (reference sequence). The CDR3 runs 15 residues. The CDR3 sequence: CATSSTGGASSPLHF. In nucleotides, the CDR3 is TGTGCCACCAGCAGCACAGGGGGCGCAAGTTCACCCCTCCACTTT.